This TCR beta chain was identified in a study of tumor-infiltrating lymphocytes in oesophageal squamous cell carcinoma. Each CDR3 protein is one row after TCRdb ran MiXCR on the PCR reads. The sample holds approximately 17,000 distinct CDR3 sequences, about 40% seen once. This clonotype was detected ten times or more. The CDR3 extends over 15 amino acids. Germline V gives CDR1 LNHDA, CDR2 SQIVND (reference sequence). Trimming took 1 base from V and 7 from J, leaving 13 bases between them. The rearrangement links TRBV19 to TRBJ2-2; perhaps TRBD2 as D (5 bases). The sequenced sample was blood. The receptor comes from a female donor with esophageal squamous cell carcinoma. The CDR3 sequence is CASSIARGSVGELFF. The CDR3 region has the DNA TGTGCCAGTAGTATAGCTCGGGGTTCGGTCGGGGAGCTGTTTTTT.